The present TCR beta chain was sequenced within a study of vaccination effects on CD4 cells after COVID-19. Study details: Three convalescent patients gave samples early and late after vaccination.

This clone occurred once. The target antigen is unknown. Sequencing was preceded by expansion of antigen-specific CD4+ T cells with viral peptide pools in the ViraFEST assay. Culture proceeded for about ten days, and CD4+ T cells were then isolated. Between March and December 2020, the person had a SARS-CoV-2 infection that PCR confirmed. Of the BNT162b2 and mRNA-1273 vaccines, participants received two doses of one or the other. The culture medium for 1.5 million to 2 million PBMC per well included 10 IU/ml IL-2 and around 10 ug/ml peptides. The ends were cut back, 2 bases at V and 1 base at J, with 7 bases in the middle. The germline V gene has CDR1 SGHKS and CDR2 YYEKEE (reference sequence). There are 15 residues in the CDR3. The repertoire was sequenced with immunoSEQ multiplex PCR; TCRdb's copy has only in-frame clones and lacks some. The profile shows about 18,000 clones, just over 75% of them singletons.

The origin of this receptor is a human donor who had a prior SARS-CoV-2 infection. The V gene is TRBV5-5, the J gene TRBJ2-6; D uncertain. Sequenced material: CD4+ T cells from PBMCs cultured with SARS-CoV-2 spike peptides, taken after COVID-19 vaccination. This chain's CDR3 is CASSFSRSGANVLTF. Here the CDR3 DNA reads TGTGCCAGCAGCTTCTCAAGGTCTGGGGCCAACGTCCTGACTTTC.